Shown below are 14 T cell receptor beta chains from a single sample sequenced in a study of vaccination and CD4 T cells after COVID-19 (dated by TCRdb to 2022 to 2024). Libraries were built with PCR. Sequencing took place on an Illumina iSeq 100. DNA from cultured CD4+ T cells underwent TCR sequencing with the Oncomine TCR Beta short-read assay at the Johns Hopkins FTIC core. The public reads were run again by TCRdb, first through fastp at Q25 and then through MiXCR, and only productive beta chains were kept. Rows with one shared CDR3 protein collapse into an entry with the most common genes and DNA. The sample data list 6,500 to 10,000 distinct CDR3 sequences, and around 70% of these were observed just once. Around 33% of the sample belongs to the ten largest clones. Antigen specificity for these receptors is unknown. What the treatment or condition label conveys for this sample: roughly 10-day PBMC culture with coronavirus spike peptide pools or control peptides (ViraFEST assay).

The sequenced sample consisted of CD4+ T cells from blood, cultured in vitro. Every receptor here comes from a human donor who had recovered from COVID-19.

This clonotype was seen just once. The V and J genes are TRBV20-1 and TRBJ1-2; tentative D call: TRBD1 (5 bases). Germline CDR1 DFQATT, CDR2 SNEGSKA (reference sequence). This CDR3 contains 11 residues. The V and J ends lost 4 bases and 4 bases respectively, with 7 bases between them. The CDR3 spells CSAIRGYGYTF. In DNA, the CDR3 is TGCAGTGCTATTAGGGGCTATGGCTACACCTTC.

The rearrangement joins TRBV6-1 to TRBJ2-1; D gene ambiguous. Germline V gene sequence: CDR1 MNHNS, CDR2 SASEGT. This CDR3 has 12 residues. Between the trimmed V and J ends, which lost 8 bases and 3 bases, there was a span of 8 bases. CDR3 protein: CASGRSYNEQFF. The DNA of the CDR3 is TGTGCCAGCGGCCGGAGCTACAATGAGCAGTTCTTC.

The chain carries TRBV6-5 and TRBJ1-5; D not resolved. Trimming removed 2 bases at V and 5 bases at J, with 10 bases between. CDR3 size: 14 residues. Germline CDR1 reads MNHEY; CDR2 reads SVGAGI. The CDR3 bases are TGTGCCAGCAGTTACGTCGGATCGGATCAGCCCCAGCATTTT. Encoded protein: CASSYVGSDQPQHF.

In nucleotides, the CDR3 is TGTGCCACCAGACAGGGGAAGAACACCGGGGAGCTGTTTTTT. The encoded protein is CATRQGKNTGELFF. The rearrangement joins TRBV19 to TRBJ2-2; TRBD1 matches 8 bases. Germline-derived CDR1 and CDR2 are LNHDA and SQIVND (reference sequence). Trimming took 10 bases from V and 1 from J; bases not matched to a gene: 5. The CDR3 spans 14 residues.

The J gene is TRBJ1-6, the V gene TRBV20-1; D not resolved. Germline CDR1 and CDR2: DFQATT and SNEGSKA (reference sequence). V lost 0 bases to trimming and J lost 0 bases, with 12 bases between them. The CDR3 is 17 amino acids. This chain's CDR3 is CSARDPDGSSYNSPLHF. The CDR3 DNA follows: TGCAGTGCTAGAGACCCGGACGGAAGCTCCTATAATTCACCCCTCCACTTT.

The chain joins TRBV24-1 to TRBJ1-1; D remains ambiguous. The germline V and J ends were trimmed by 0 bases and 1 base, with 17 bases remaining between them. CDR3 length equals 18 residues. The germline V gene encodes CDR1 KGHDR and CDR2 SFDVKD. The CDR3 nucleotides are TGTGCCACCAGTGATTTGCAGGAACCTCACGGGAGGAACACTGAAGCTTTCTTT. It translates to CATSDLQEPHGRNTEAFF.

The chain joins TRBV7-2 to TRBJ2-7; possible D gene TRBD2, 5 bases. Germline assignment: CDR1 SGHTA and CDR2 FQGNSA. This CDR3 has 14 amino acids. The V gene lost 1 base and the J gene lost 7 bases, with 14 bases spanning the gap. CDR3 in amino acids: CASSLGTSLGEQYF. DNA of the CDR3: TGTGCCAGCAGCTTAGGGACTTCCCTTGGGGAGCAGTACTTC.

The chain uses TRBV20-1 and TRBJ2-7; no firm D call. The CDR3 consists of 12 residues. Per germline, CDR1 DFQATT and CDR2 SNEGSKA (reference sequence). Trimming left V 3 bases short and J 2 bases short, with 8 bases between. CDR3 nucleotides: TGCAGTGCTAGGCGCGACCCCTACGAGCAGTACTTC. Translating gives CSARRDPYEQYF.

The chain employs TRBV21-1 and TRBJ1-1; the D call in the table, TRBD1, was not verified against the DNA. TRBV21-1 is annotated as a pseudogene. This CDR3 spans 17 amino acids. The CDR3 loop is CASSKVGGGQLNTEAFF. The CDR3 bases are TGTGCCAGCAGCAAAGTGGGGGGGGGACAGCTGAACACTGAAGCTTTCTTT.

The CDR3 sequence is CASSLGGYSNQPQHF. CDR3 nucleotides: TGTGCCAGCAGCTTGGGGGGTTATAGCAATCAGCCCCAGCATTTT. V and J are TRBV5-4 and TRBJ1-5; D is unresolved. V lost 0 bases and J lost 0, with 7 bases in between. This CDR3 comprises 15 residues. Germline V gives CDR1 SGHNT, CDR2 YYREEE (reference sequence).

The V and J genes are TRBV27 and TRBJ2-7; D is possibly TRBD1 (5 bases). Germline V gene sequence: CDR1 MNHEY, CDR2 SMNVEV (reference sequence). With 1 base removed from V and 0 bases from J, the gap between germline ends came to 10 bases. The CDR3 extends over 15 amino acids. CDR3 sequence reads: CASSLWGLSSYEQYF. In nucleotides, the CDR3 is TGTGCCAGCAGTTTATGGGGCCTGAGCTCCTACGAGCAGTACTTC.

The chain uses TRBV19 and TRBJ2-1, with 8 positions matching TRBD1. Germline V CDR1 and CDR2: LNHDA, SQIVND (reference sequence). The CDR3 has 16 residues. J lost 0 bases, V lost 5 bases, and 6 bases had no gene match. The chain's CDR3 is CASSPGTGRSYNEQFF. The DNA for the CDR3 is TGTGCCAGTAGTCCTGGGACAGGACGCTCCTACAATGAGCAGTTCTTC.

The J gene is TRBJ2-7, the V gene TRBV11-3; TRBD1 agrees at 7 bases. There are 14 residues in the CDR3. J was trimmed by 5 bases and V by 3 bases; bases with no gene match: 7. The germline gives CDR1 SGHNT, CDR2 YENEEA. CDR3 DNA sequence: TGTGCCAGCAGCTTGGCAGGGGGAAGAAACGAGCAGTACTTC. The encoded protein is CASSLAGGRNEQYF.

The V call is TRBV20-1, the J call TRBJ2-3; TRBD1 is a possible D gene (6 bases). V was pared by 6 bases and J by 2 bases, with 24 bases between. In germline, CDR1 is DFQATT, CDR2 SNEGSKA (reference sequence). CDR3 length equals 17 residues. The DNA for the CDR3 is TGCAGTGCCCTGGGGATAATCCAGGGGCCCGACACAGATACGCAGTATTTT. Translation gives CSALGIIQGPDTDTQYF.